Listed below are T cell receptor beta chains from one sample, sequenced in a study of CD8 T cells in ankylosing spondylitis. TCRdb re-derived calls from the 5' RACE reads in MiXCR, one entry per CDR3 protein. The sample has fewer than 400,000 distinct CDR3 sequences; roughly 8% are singletons. Sequencing was performed on blood, either unsorted or a sorted T cell fraction (not recorded which). The receptors shown here come from a male donor with ankylosing spondylitis. The CDR3 runs from the conserved cysteine through the conserved F or W. A D gene is named only where the DNA matches it firmly. Clone size appears in some rows only: once, few, many, or a class for an expanded clone.

CDR3nt	CDR3aa	v_gene	j_gene	d_gene	abundance
TGTGCCACCAGCAGAGGGCCAGGGAATCAGCCCCAGCATTTT	CATSRGPGNQPQHF	TRBV15	TRBJ1-5	NA	NA
TGTGCCAGCAGCTCAGCGGGAGCGGGCACAGATACGCAGTATTTT	CASSSAGAGTDTQYF	TRBV4-2	TRBJ2-3	TRBD2	NA
TGTGCCAGCAGGATGGGACTAGCGCGCTCCTACGAGCAGTACTTC	CASRMGLARSYEQYF	TRBV27	TRBJ2-7	TRBD2	many
TGTGCCAGCATGCCGGGACTAGCGGGAGAAAATACGCAGTATTTT	CASMPGLAGENTQYF	TRBV25-1	TRBJ2-3	TRBD2	many
TGTGCCAGCAGTTTACAGCGGAGCACAGATACGCAGTATTTT	CASSLQRSTDTQYF	TRBV12-3/TRBV12-4	TRBJ2-3	NA	few
TGTGCCAGCAGCCTGGGGGCCCGGACTAATGACGAGACCCAGTACTTC	CASSLGARTNDETQYF	TRBV28	TRBJ2-5	NA	once
TGTGCCAGCAATCTCGAAGGGGGAATGTTCACTGAAGCTTTCTTT	CASNLEGGMFTEAFF	TRBV5-8	TRBJ1-1	NA	NA
TGTGCCAGCAGCCAAGATCGGACTAGGGAAGAGACCCAGTACTTC	CASSQDRTREETQYF	TRBV3-1	TRBJ2-5	TRBD2	NA
TGCGCCAGCAGCCAAGATGAGGGGGGCCCCCTCTACAATGAGCAGTTCTTC	CASSQDEGGPLYNEQFF	TRBV4-1	TRBJ2-1	NA	NA
TGTGCCAGCAGTTTCAGGGGGCGGATCTCCACCGGGGAGCTGTTTTTT	CASSFRGRISTGELFF	TRBV27	TRBJ2-2	TRBD1	NA
TGTGCCAGCTGCCCCCCTGACGGGAGGATTCGAAACGAGCAGTACTTC	CASCPPDGRIRNEQYF	TRBV28	TRBJ2-7	TRBD2	NA
TGTGCCAGCAGTTTAGGGAGCGAGGCCGTGAGGAAACTGTTTTTT	CASSLGSEAVRKLFF	TRBV28	TRBJ1-4	NA	many
TGTGCCAGCAGTGTCGGCCTAGCGCACTACGAGCAGTACTTC	CASSVGLAHYEQYF	TRBV2	TRBJ2-7	NA	NA
TGTGCCAGCAGCTTGGTACAAACGAGGGAAAAACTGTTTTTT	CASSLVQTREKLFF	TRBV5-6	TRBJ1-4	NA	many
TGTGCCAGCAGGCAGACTGGACCAGAGACCCAGTACTTC	CASRQTGPETQYF	TRBV6-1	TRBJ2-5	NA	NA